This TCR beta chain is from a study of low-dose radiotherapy and immunotherapy resistance in tumors. Time point here: after trial treatment. Treatment in this sample: LDRT plus nivolumab, ipilimumab, low-dose cyclophosphamide and aspirin (RACIN trial). Donors were given nivolumab, ipilimumab, aspirin, low-dose cyclophosphamide and low-dose radiotherapy. cDNA synthesis used a TRAV/TRBV-specific primer set for both chains. The authors amplified TCRs for 20 PCR cycles with a constant-region primer and a V-primer adapter. TCRdb reprocessed the reads with MiXCR, giving one entry per CDR3 protein. The repertoire holds 65,000 to 85,000 distinct CDR3 sequences, about 17% seen once, with less than 1.5% in the top ten. In regard to this clonotype: Only one base separates this from a far larger clonotype, so it likely reflects a read error.

The clonotype comes from a male donor with prostate cancer. Sequencing used PBMCs, obtained after low-dose radiotherapy plus immunotherapy.

CDR3 residues: CATSRTGPSYNEQYF. As DNA, the CDR3 is TGTGCCACCAGCAGAACCGGGCCTTCGTACAATGAGCAGTACTTC. V usage is TRBV15 and J usage is TRBJ2-5; D remains ambiguous. The CDR3 consists of 15 residues. The germline V and J ends were trimmed by 2 bases and 11 bases, with 21 bases remaining between them. Germline-derived CDR1 and CDR2 are LNHNV and YYDKDF (reference sequence).